The clone carrying this T cell receptor (beta chain) was counted only a few times. TCRdb reanalysed the 5' RACE reads using MiXCR and keeps one entry per CDR3 protein. The table records roughly 450,000 distinct CDR3 sequences, approximately 18% of them present only once. The germline gives CDR1 GTSNPN, CDR2 SVGIG (reference sequence). This CDR3 has 17 residues. V was clipped by 3 bases and J by 3 bases, with 23 bases between them. The sample is drawn from a study of T-cell memory formation after mild COVID-19. The receptor comes from an adult woman who had mild COVID-19 (a few samples of this study predate the infection). Cell type and time point are not known. Sample: PBMCs or a T cell subset sorted from them (not recorded which). This rearrangement joins TRBV30 to TRBJ2-5; the D gene is possibly TRBD2 (6 bases). The CDR3 protein is CAWREQRGGATEETQYF. The DNA of the CDR3 is TGTGCCTGGAGGGAACAGAGGGGAGGAGCTACCGAAGAGACCCAGTACTTC. Supplemented by reference TRBV30 and TRBJ2-5, the full variable domain reads SQTIHQWPATLVQPVGSPLSLECTVEGTSNPNLYWYRQAAGRGLQLLFYSVGIGQISSEVPQNLSASRPQDRQFILSSKKLLLSDSGFYLCAWREQRGGATEETQYFGPGTRLLVL.